This T cell receptor (beta chain) was obtained from a study of breast tumors, draining lymph nodes, adjacent tissues. Broader study findings: Tumor repertoires ranked between lymph nodes and nontumor tissue in diversity, with V and J gene preferences.

The CDR3 covers 14 residues. Germline V gene lookup returns CDR1 SGHRS and CDR2 YFSETQ. Concerning this clonotype: Its antigen is currently unknown. At one boundary the junction diverges from the germline segment, which might be a read error.

Breast cancer patients provided tissue from their axillary draining lymph nodes. TCRdb re-analysed the multiplex PCR reads in MiXCR, keeping a single row per CDR3 protein. The sample has some 230,000 distinct CDR3 sequences; less than 45% are singletons. This sequence joins TRBV5-1 and TRBJ2-5; D call uncertain. Sequencing was carried out using axillary lymph node tissue. The TCR was taken from a female donor with breast cancer. Some clones in this sample may be carry-over from other donors' samples. The CDR3 spells CASSLALVEDTQYF. CDR3 bases: TGCGCCAGCAGCTTGGCCTTGGTGGAAGACACCCAGTACTTC. The full variable domain, rest sourced from reference TRBV5-1 and TRBJ2-5, is KAGVTQTPRYLIKTRGQQVTLSCSPISGHRSVSWYQQTPGQGLQFLFEYFSETQRNKGNFPGRFSGRQFSNSRSEMNVSTLELGDSALYLCASSLALVEDTQYFGPGTRLLVL.